This record looks at one T cell receptor beta chain sequence and its context. Unique molecular identifiers were used to barcode this TCRbeta library. TCRdb reanalysed the PCR reads using MiXCR and keeps one entry per CDR3 protein. Of about 610,000 distinct CDR3 sequences in the sample, more than 9% are singletons; the top ten hold roughly 4%. V was cut by 3 bases and J by 6 bases, with 16 bases left in between. This CDR3 contains 15 residues. This entry belongs to a study of T-cell reconstitution after alpha-beta-depleted transplantation in children. The sample in question was PBMCs from the stem cell graft donor, obtained from the stem cell graft. The rearrangement links TRBV7-1 to TRBJ2-3; D unclear. TRBV7-1 is placed among ORFs of uncertain function. The clonotype originates from a human donor who donated a stem cell graft to a child with acute myeloid leukemia. CDR3: CASSSPRSGYDTQYF. The CDR3 region has the DNA TGTGCCAGCAGCTCCCCGCGGTCCGGGTATGATACGCAGTATTTT.